This T cell receptor (beta chain) originates from a study of cytomegalovirus exposure and HLA in healthy donors. Overall study context: The 120 validation repertoires were produced on the same platform as the 550 to 700 repertoires of the first cohort. This was reported in a later analysis. General observations from the study: The authors confirmed in vitro that a few CMV-associated chains were specific for CMV antigens. Reported results showed that the classifier diagnosed cytomegalovirus status with high specificity and sensitivity. The dataset shows that most TCR sequences were rare, while some public TCRs occurred in many donors.

Germline loops: CDR1 SGDLS, CDR2 YYNGEE. The CDR3 covers 15 residues. Trimming pared 1 base from V and 1 base from J, leaving 9 bases between. The assay was immunoSEQ multiplex PCR, and TCRdb's table has in-frame clones only and misses some. The table records about 120,000 clones, approximately 90% of them present only once. This clone was picked up one time. The antigen is not known. Source material: PBMCs. The chain couples TRBV9 to TRBJ2-1; perhaps TRBD2 as D (5 bases). This TCR was recovered from a woman between 18 and 29 years old in good health and CMV-seropositive. The CDR3 loop reads CASSVSSPSYNEQFF. CDR3 coding DNA: TGTGCCAGCAGCGTATCTAGCCCATCCTACAATGAGCAGTTCTTC.